The 19 T cell receptor beta chains given below trace back to one sample, sequenced in a study of cytomegalovirus exposure and HLA in healthy donors. Researchers ran the PCR with 60 Vbeta and 13 Jbeta primers. Profiled with immunoSEQ multiplex PCR; TCRdb holds only in-frame clones, not every one. This sample yields under 200,000 clones, of which roughly 75% are seen a single time; over 4.5% belongs to the top ten. Sequencing used PBMCs. The origin of the receptors is a male donor in good health and CMV-seronegative.

The sample holds a few counts of this clone. The chain links TRBV19 to TRBJ1-4; TRBD1 agrees at 7 bases. The CDR3 is made up of 15 amino acids. The V gene's germline CDR1 is LNHDA and CDR2 SQIVND (reference sequence). Germline trimming cut 5 bases from V and 0 bases from J; bases unmatched to any gene: 3. The CDR3 DNA follows: TGTGCCAGTAGTCCAGGGGGAACAACTAATGAAAAACTGTTTTTT. Translated, it gives CASSPGGTTNEKLFF.

This rearrangement joins TRBV27 to TRBJ2-5, with 7 bases fitting TRBD1. The CDR3 consists of 17 residues. Germline V gene lookup returns CDR1 MNHEY and CDR2 SMNVEV (reference sequence). V was clipped by 1 base and J by 5 bases; unmatched bases: 13. The CDR3 is CASSLWKNRGRTETQYF. For the CDR3, the DNA is TGTGCCAGCAGTTTATGGAAAAACAGGGGACGGACGGAGACCCAGTACTTC.

This chain connects TRBV28 to TRBJ1-5; D possibly corresponds to TRBD1 (6 bases). Trimming pared 6 bases from V and 7 bases from J, leaving 10 bases between. This CDR3 has 12 amino acids. CDR1 and CDR2 (germline): MDHEN, SYDVKM. CDR3 sequence reads: CASRSGQQPQHF. In DNA, the CDR3 is TGTGCCAGCAGGTCCGGACAGCAGCCCCAGCATTTT.

This clone was picked up a small number of times. The rearrangement joins TRBV19 to TRBJ2-7; 8 bases line up with TRBD2. The CDR3 is 12 residues long. With 8 bases clipped from V and 6 bases from J, the junction kept 6 bases outside the gene matches. The germline CDR1 and CDR2 sequences are LNHDA and SQIVND (reference sequence). The chain's CDR3 is CASSSGGAEQYF. CDR3 coding DNA: TGTGCCAGTTCCTCGGGGGGGGCCGAGCAGTACTTC.

This clone was counted only a few times. The V gene is TRBV7-9, the J gene TRBJ2-7, with TRBD2 identical over 7 bases. V dropped 4 bases and J dropped 4; count of bases not matched to a gene: 10. CDR3 length: 15 residues. Germline CDR1 is SEHNR and CDR2 is FQNEAQ (reference sequence). The CDR3 DNA reads as TGTGCCAGCAGCTCAATACAAGCGGGAAGGTACGAGCAGTACTTC. Residues: CASSSIQAGRYEQYF.

The rearrangement uses TRBV10-3 and TRBJ2-1; D is possibly TRBD2 (5 bases). CDR3 length: 17 amino acids. Germline V lookup: CDR1 ENHRY, CDR2 SYGVKD. V was trimmed by 8 bases and J by 0 bases, leaving 20 bases between them. CDR3 loop: CAIEDDSGRSSYNEQFF. The CDR3 bases are TGTGCCATCGAAGACGATTCGGGGAGAAGCTCCTACAATGAGCAGTTCTTC.

The rearrangement joins TRBV9 to TRBJ1-2, with 7 bases identical to TRBD1. The germline V gene encodes CDR1 SGDLS and CDR2 YYNGEE. CDR3 length: 14 amino acids. V trimming: 0 bases; J trimming: 6 bases; junction bases outside the gene matches: 5. In DNA, the CDR3 is TGTGCCAGCAGCGTAGTGGGACAGAGGCATGGCTACACCTTC. Encoded protein: CASSVVGQRHGYTF.

Worth noting for this clone: The DNA is left out, because the CDR3 cannot be placed on it with certainty; the CDR3 is given as TCRdb lists it. CDR3: CASSFGPGMGQETQYF. V is TRBV7-9 and J is TRBJ2-5; TRBD1 reflects the table's D call only, with no check against the DNA. The CDR3 is 16 residues long, ends included. Looked up from germline, CDR1 is SEHNR and CDR2 is FQNEAQ (reference sequence).

V is TRBV7-3 and J is TRBJ2-1; TRBD1 is a possible D gene (6 bases). The V gene's germline CDR1 is SGHTA and CDR2 FQGTGA. The CDR3 runs to 14 residues. Between the trimmed V and J ends, which lost 2 bases and 8 bases, there was a span of 13 bases. CDR3: CASSLQGFIDEQFF. CDR3 nucleotide sequence: TGTGCCAGCAGCTTACAGGGGTTTATCGATGAGCAGTTCTTC.

The rearrangement uses TRBV7-9 and TRBJ1-4; D ambiguous. CDR3 length: 14 residues. V was pared by 5 bases and J by 7 bases, with 14 bases between. The germline gives CDR1 SEHNR, CDR2 FQNEAQ (reference sequence). The DNA of the CDR3 is TGTGCCAGCAGCCATGACGGGTTTCCTGAAAAACTGTTTTTT. It encodes CASSHDGFPEKLFF.

Worth noting for this clone: The junction departs from germline at one end; a sequencing error may be responsible. CDR3 loop: CSAGQGIYGQYF. CDR3 bases: TGCAGTGCGGGACAGGGGATTTACGGGCAGTACTTC. The genes are TRBV29-1 and TRBJ2-7, with 10 bases lining up with TRBD1. Germline V gene data show CDR1 as SQVTM and CDR2 as ANQGSEA. The CDR3 is made up of 12 amino acids.

The V and J genes are TRBV6-5 and TRBJ1-1, with D possibly matching TRBD1 (5 bases). Germline V gives CDR1 MNHEY, CDR2 SVGAGI. V lost 8 bases, J lost 4 bases, and 14 bases lay in between. This CDR3 is built from 13 residues. The CDR3 here is CASLDTGVTEAFF. DNA of the CDR3: TGTGCCAGCCTAGACACGGGGGTCACTGAAGCTTTCTTT.

V and J are TRBV7-3 and TRBJ2-1; TRBD2 matches at 11 bases. Germline lookup yields CDR1 SGHTA and CDR2 FQGTGA. The CDR3 loop spans 14 amino acids. After removal of 5 bases from V and 5 bases from J, the junction contained 2 bases not matched to a gene. CDR3 bases: TGTGCCAGCAGCGTTAGCGGGGGGGACAATGAGCAGTTCTTC. It translates to CASSVSGGDNEQFF.

The genes are TRBV10-3 and TRBJ1-1, with D tentatively TRBD1 (6 bases). V gave up 0 bases and J gave up 3 bases, with 14 bases separating them. The V gene's germline CDR1 is ENHRY and CDR2 SYGVKD. There are 16 residues in the CDR3. CDR3 sequence reads: CAISESGGGWDTEAFF. The DNA for the CDR3 is TGTGCCATCAGTGAGTCGGGGGGGGGCTGGGACACTGAAGCTTTCTTT.

The J gene is TRBJ2-1, the V gene TRBV5-6; a weak D match, TRBD2 (6 bases). This CDR3 has 16 amino acids. The V gene lost 1 base and the J gene lost 11 bases, with 22 bases spanning the gap. CDR1 SGHDT and CDR2 YYEEEE come from the germline V gene. The CDR3 spells CASSLLGGKGREKQFF. The CDR3 DNA reads as TGTGCCAGCAGCTTGTTGGGCGGGAAGGGCCGAGAAAAGCAGTTCTTC.

The V and J genes are TRBV6-5 and TRBJ2-5; no clear D. The CDR3 is 15 amino acids. The V and J ends lost 0 bases and 0 bases respectively, with 8 bases between them. Germline V gene data show CDR1 as MNHEY and CDR2 as SVGAGI. CDR3 DNA: TGTGCCAGCAGTTACTCGATCCAGTACCAAGAGACCCAGTACTTC. The encoded protein is CASSYSIQYQETQYF.

The chain joins TRBV28 to TRBJ2-2; D call uncertain. The CDR3 sequence is 13 residues long. Looked up from germline, CDR1 is MDHEN and CDR2 is SYDVKM. Trimming cost V 6 bases and J 6 bases, with 11 bases left between them. The CDR3 reads CASSHLGAGELFF. The CDR3 coding sequence is TGTGCCAGCAGCCACCTAGGTGCCGGGGAGCTGTTTTTT.

V is TRBV29-1 and J is TRBJ2-2; 9 bases are shared with TRBD2. Germline V lookup: CDR1 SQVTM, CDR2 ANQGSEA. This CDR3 contains 14 residues. The V and J ends lost 6 bases and 4 bases, in that order; junction bases with no gene match: 6. The CDR3 region is CSVTGTSSTGELFF. CDR3 DNA: TGCAGCGTGACCGGGACTAGCTCCACCGGGGAGCTGTTTTTT.

The chain combines TRBV7-3 with TRBJ2-1; TRBD2 aligns across 12 bases. The CDR3 is made up of 16 amino acids. V shed 5 bases, J shed 6 bases, and the junction held 8 bases outside the gene matches. CDR1 SGHTA and CDR2 FQGTGA come from the germline V gene. This CDR3 reads CASSPGKLAGGNEQFF. Here the CDR3 DNA reads TGTGCCAGCAGCCCGGGAAAACTAGCGGGGGGCAATGAGCAGTTCTTC.